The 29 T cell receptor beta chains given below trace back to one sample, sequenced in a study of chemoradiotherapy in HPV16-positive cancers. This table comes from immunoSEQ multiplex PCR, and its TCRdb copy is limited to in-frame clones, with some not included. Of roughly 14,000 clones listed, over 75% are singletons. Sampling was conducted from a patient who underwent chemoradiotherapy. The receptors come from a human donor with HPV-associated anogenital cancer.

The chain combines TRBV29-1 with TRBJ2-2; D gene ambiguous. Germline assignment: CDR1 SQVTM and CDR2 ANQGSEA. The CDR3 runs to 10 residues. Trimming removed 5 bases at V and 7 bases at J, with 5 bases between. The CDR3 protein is CSVQNGELFF. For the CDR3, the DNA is TGCAGCGTTCAGAACGGGGAGCTGTTTTTT.

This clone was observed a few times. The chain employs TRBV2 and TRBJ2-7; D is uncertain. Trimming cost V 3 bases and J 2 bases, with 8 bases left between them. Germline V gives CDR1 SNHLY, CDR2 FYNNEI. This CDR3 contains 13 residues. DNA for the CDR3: TGTGCCAGCAGTGAGCCAGAGACCTACGAGCAGTACTTC. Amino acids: CASSEPETYEQYF.

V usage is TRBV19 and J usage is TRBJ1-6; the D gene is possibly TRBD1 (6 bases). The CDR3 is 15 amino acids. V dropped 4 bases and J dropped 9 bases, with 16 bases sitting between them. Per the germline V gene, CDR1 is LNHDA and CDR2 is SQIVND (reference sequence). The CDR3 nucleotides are TGTGCCAGTAGTACGGATACAGGGCCGATTTCACCCCTCCACTTT. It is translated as CASSTDTGPISPLHF.

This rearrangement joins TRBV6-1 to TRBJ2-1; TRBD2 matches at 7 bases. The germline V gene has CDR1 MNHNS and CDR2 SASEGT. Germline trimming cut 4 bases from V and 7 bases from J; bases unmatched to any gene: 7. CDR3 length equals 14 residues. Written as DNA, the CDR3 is TGTGCCAGCAGTGTCCGGGACTATGGGAATGAGCAGTTCTTC. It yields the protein CASSVRDYGNEQFF.

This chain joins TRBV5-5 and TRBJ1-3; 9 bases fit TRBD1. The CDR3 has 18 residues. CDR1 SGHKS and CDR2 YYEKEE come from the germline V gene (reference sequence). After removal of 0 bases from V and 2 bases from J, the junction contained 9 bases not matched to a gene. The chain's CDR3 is CASSLAGTGILAGNTIYF. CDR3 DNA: TGTGCCAGCAGCTTGGCCGGGACAGGGATCTTAGCTGGAAACACCATATATTTT.

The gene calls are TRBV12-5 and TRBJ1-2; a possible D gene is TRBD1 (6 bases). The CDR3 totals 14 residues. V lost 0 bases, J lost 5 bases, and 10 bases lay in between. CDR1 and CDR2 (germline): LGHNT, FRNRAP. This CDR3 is CASGLVRGGYGYTF. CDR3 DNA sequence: TGTGCTAGTGGTTTGGTACGAGGGGGGTATGGCTACACCTTC.

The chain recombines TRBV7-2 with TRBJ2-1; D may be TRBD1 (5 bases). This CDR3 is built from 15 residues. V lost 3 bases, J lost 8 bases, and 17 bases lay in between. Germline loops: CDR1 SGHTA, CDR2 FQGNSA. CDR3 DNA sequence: TGTGCCAGCAGCTTTCCGCTTACAGGCCGCGATGAGCAGTTCTTC. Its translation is CASSFPLTGRDEQFF.

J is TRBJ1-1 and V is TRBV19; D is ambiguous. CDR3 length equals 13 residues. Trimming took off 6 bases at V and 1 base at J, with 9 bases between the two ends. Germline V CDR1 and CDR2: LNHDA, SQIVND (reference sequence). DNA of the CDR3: TGTGCCAGTAGACTACGGCAGAACACTGAAGCTTTCTTT. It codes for CASRLRQNTEAFF. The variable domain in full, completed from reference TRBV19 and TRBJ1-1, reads DGGITQSPKYLFRKEGQNVTLSCEQNLNHDAMYWYRQDPGQGLRLIYYSQIVNDFQKGDIAEGYSVSREKKESFPLTVTSAQKNPTAFYLCASRLRQNTEAFFGQGTRLTVV.

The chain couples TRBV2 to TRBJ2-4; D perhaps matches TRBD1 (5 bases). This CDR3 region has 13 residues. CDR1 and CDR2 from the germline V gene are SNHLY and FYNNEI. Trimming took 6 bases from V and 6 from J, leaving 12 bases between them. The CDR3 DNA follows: TGTGCCAGCAGGGGTGGGGCAGGAAACATTCAGTACTTC. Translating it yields CASRGGAGNIQYF.

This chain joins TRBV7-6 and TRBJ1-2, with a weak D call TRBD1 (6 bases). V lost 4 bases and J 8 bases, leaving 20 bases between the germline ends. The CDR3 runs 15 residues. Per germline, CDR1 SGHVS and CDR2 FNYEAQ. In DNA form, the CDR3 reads TGTGCCAGCAGCTCCAAAACAGGGTCCCCGGGAGGCTACACCTTC. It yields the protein CASSSKTGSPGGYTF.

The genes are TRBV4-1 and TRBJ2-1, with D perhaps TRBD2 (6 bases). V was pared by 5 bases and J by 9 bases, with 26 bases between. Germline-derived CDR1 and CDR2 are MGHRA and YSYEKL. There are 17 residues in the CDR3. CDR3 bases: TGCGCCAGCAGCTACGCGTTCGGGACTCAGGATTTCGGTGAGCAGTTCTTC. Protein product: CASSYAFGTQDFGEQFF.

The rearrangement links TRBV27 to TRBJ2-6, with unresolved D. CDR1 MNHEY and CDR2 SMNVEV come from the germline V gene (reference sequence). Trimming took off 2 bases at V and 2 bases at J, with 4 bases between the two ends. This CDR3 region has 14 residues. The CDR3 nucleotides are TGTGCCAGCAGTTTAAGAGCTGGGGCCAACGTCCTGACTTTC. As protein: CASSLRAGANVLTF.

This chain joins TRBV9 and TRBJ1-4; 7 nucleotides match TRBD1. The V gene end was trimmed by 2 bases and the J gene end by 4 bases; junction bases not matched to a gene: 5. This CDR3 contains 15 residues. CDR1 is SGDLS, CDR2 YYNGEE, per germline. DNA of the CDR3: TGTGCCAGCAGCGTCCAGGACAGGCTTAATGAAAAACTGTTTTTT. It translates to CASSVQDRLNEKLFF.

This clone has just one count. The CDR3 reads CASSLGQSTDTQYF. The CDR3 DNA is TGTGCCAGCAGCTTAGGACAGAGCACAGATACGCAGTATTTT. The chain couples TRBV7-2 to TRBJ2-3, with D possibly being TRBD1 (5 bases). The CDR3 consists of 14 residues. Germline assignment: CDR1 SGHTA and CDR2 FQGNSA. Trimming stripped 1 base from V and 0 bases from J, with 5 bases between.

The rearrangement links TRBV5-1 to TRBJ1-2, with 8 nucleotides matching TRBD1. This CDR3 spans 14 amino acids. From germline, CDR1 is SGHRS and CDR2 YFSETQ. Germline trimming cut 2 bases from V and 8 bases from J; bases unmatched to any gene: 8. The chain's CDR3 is CASSLTAGGRGYTF. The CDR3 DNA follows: TGCGCCAGCAGCTTAACCGCAGGGGGCAGAGGCTACACCTTC.

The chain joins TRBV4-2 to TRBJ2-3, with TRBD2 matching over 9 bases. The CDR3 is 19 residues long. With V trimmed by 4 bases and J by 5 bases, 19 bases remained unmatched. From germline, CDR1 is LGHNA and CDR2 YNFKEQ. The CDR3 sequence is CASSLYPPGRGGAQDTQYF. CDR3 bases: TGTGCCAGCAGCCTCTATCCCCCCGGGCGCGGGGGGGCCCAAGATACGCAGTATTTT.

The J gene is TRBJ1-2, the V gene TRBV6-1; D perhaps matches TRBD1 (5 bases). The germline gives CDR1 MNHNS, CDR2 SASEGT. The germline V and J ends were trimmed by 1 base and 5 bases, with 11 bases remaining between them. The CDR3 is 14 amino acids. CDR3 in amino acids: CASSEDPGGYGYTF. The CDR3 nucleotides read TGTGCCAGCAGTGAAGATCCGGGGGGTTATGGCTACACCTTC.

The CDR3 sequence is CASSVADTQDTQYF. The CDR3 DNA reads TGTGCCAGCAGCGTAGCCGACACACAGGATACGCAGTATTTT. This chain uses TRBV9 with TRBJ2-3; D is undetermined. V lost 0 bases and J lost 6, with 11 bases in between. The CDR3 contains 14 residues. Germline V gene data show CDR1 as SGDLS and CDR2 as YYNGEE.

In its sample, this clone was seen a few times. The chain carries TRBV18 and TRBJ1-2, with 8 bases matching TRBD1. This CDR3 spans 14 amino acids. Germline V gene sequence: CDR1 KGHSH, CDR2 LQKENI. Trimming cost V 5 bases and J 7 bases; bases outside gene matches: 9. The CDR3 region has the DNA TGTGCCAGCTCAACTCTTGAGACAGGGGCTGGCTACACCTTC. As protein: CASSTLETGAGYTF.

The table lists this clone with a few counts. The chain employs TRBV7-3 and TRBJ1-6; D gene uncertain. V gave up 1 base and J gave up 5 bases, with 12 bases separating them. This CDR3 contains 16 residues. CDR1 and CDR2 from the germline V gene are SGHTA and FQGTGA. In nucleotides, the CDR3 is TGTGCCAGCAGCTTAAATGGTATCCGAAATAATTCACCCCTCCACTTT. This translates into CASSLNGIRNNSPLHF.

CDR3 bases: TGTGCCAGCTCGGGGGGGCCCAGCGACGGGGAGCTGTTTTTT. This sequence encodes CASSGGPSDGELFF. The V gene is TRBV9, the J gene TRBJ2-2; 8 bases match TRBD2. Germline CDR1 is SGDLS and CDR2 is YYNGEE. V lost 7 bases, J lost 7 bases, and 9 bases stayed unmatched. CDR3 length: 14 amino acids.

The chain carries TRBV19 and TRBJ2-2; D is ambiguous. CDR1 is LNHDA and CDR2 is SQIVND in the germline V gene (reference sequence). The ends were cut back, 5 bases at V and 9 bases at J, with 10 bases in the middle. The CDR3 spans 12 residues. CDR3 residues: CASSGPSRELFF. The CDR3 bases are TGTGCCAGTAGTGGTCCCTCGCGGGAGCTGTTTTTT.

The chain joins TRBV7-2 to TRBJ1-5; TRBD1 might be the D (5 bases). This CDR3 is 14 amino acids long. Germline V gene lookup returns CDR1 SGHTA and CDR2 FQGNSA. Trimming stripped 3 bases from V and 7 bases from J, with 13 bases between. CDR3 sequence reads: CASSFSTGGQPQHF. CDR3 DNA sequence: TGTGCCAGCAGCTTTTCTACAGGAGGCCAGCCCCAGCATTTT.

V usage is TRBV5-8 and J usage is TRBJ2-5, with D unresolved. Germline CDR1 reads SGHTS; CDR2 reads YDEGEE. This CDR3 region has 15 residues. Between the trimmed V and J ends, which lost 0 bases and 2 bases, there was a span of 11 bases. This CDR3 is CASSLVLGPQETQYF. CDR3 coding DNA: TGTGCCAGCAGCTTGGTTCTCGGACCTCAAGAGACCCAGTACTTC.

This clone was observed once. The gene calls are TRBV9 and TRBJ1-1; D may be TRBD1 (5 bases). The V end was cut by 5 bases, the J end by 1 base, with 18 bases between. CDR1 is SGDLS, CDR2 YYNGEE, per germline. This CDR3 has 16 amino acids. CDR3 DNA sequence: TGTGCCAGCAGTGAAGGGGACCTACGAGGGAACACTGAAGCTTTCTTT. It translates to CASSEGDLRGNTEAFF.

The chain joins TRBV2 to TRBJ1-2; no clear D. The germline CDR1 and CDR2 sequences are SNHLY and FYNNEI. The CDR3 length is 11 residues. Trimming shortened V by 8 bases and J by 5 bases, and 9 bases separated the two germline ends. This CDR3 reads CASAFTYGYTF. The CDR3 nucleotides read TGTGCCAGCGCCTTTACGTATGGCTACACCTTC.

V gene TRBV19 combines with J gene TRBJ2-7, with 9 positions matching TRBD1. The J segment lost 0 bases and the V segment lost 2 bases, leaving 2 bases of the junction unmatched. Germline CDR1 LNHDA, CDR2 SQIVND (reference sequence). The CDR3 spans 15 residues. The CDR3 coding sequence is TGTGCCAGTAGTATATCGACAGGGGGCTCCTACGAGCAGTACTTC. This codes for CASSISTGGSYEQYF. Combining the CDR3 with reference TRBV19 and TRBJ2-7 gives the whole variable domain DGGITQSPKYLFRKEGQNVTLSCEQNLNHDAMYWYRQDPGQGLRLIYYSQIVNDFQKGDIAEGYSVSREKKESFPLTVTSAQKNPTAFYLCASSISTGGSYEQYFGPGTRLTVT.

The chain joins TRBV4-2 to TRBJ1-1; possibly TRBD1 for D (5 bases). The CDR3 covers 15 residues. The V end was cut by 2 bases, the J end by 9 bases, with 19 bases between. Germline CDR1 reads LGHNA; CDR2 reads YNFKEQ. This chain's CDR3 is CASSQTLRGERKAFF. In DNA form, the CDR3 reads TGTGCCAGCAGCCAAACTTTAAGAGGGGAACGGAAAGCTTTCTTT.

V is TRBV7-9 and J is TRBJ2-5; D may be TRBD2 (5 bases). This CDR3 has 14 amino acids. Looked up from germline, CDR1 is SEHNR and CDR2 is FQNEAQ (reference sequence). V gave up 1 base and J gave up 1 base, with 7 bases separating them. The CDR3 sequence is CASSLGGAQETQYF. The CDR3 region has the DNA TGTGCCAGCAGCTTAGGGGGAGCCCAAGAGACCCAGTACTTC. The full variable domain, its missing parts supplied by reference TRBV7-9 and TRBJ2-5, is DTGVSQNPRHKITKRGQNVTFRCDPISEHNRLYWYRQTLGQGPEFLTYFQNEAQLEKSRLLSDRFSAERPKGSFSTLEIQRTEQGDSAMYLCASSLGGAQETQYFGPGTRLLVL.